The present T cell receptor (beta chain) was sequenced within a study of T cells in Graves' hyperthyroidism and ophthalmopathy. Germline lookup yields CDR1 LNHDA and CDR2 SQIVND (reference sequence). The ends were cut back, 3 bases at V and 1 base at J, with 10 bases in the middle. The CDR3 is made up of 15 amino acids. Study results and caveats: Ophthalmopathy was predicted by the model a median of about 6.5 months ahead of onset.

Concerning this clonotype itself: As yet, its antigen is unknown.

TCR beta CDR3 sequences were amplified from RNA transcripts. First-round RT-PCR of the TCR CDR3 relied on the HTBI primer set. MiXCR was run by TCRdb on the multiplex PCR reads, yielding one entry per CDR3 protein. There are 400,000 to 450,000 distinct CDR3 sequences in the sample; around 15% occur only once, and around 14% lies in the top ten. This chain connects TRBV19 to TRBJ1-5, with D uncertain. The sequencing input was blood. The source of this sequence is a man aged 18 to 30 with Graves' ophthalmopathy. Here the CDR3 reads CASSIYYGSNQPQHF. For the CDR3, the DNA is TGTGCCAGTAGTATTTATTACGGAAGCAATCAGCCCCAGCATTTT.